Following are 18 T cell receptor beta chains from one sample sequenced in a study of cytomegalovirus exposure and HLA in healthy donors. It was with 60 Vbeta and 13 Jbeta primers that the PCR ran. Libraries were prepared by immunoSEQ multiplex PCR; TCRdb keeps only in-frame clonotypes and omits some of them. The table lists more than 95,000 clones, more than 75% of them singletons. Sequencing was done on a sample of PBMCs. Receptors were obtained from a man between 18 and 29 years old in good health and CMV-seronegative.

The chain has TRBV9 and TRBJ1-3, with 8 positions matching TRBD1. The CDR3 is 14 amino acids. The germline CDR1 and CDR2 sequences are SGDLS and YYNGEE. After removal of 5 bases from V and 3 bases from J, the junction contained 4 bases not matched to a gene. This CDR3 is CASSDRGDGNTIYF. As DNA, the CDR3 is TGTGCCAGCAGTGACAGGGGAGATGGAAACACCATATATTTT.

The chain couples TRBV11-3 to TRBJ1-3; perhaps TRBD1 as D (5 bases). The CDR3 length is 15 residues. Trimming shortened V by 5 bases and J by 2 bases, and 13 bases separated the two germline ends. Germline-derived CDR1 and CDR2 are SGHNT and YENEEA. The CDR3 region is CASSRSGGTGNTIYF. CDR3 DNA: TGTGCCAGCAGCCGAAGCGGGGGAACTGGAAACACCATATATTTT.

The V call is TRBV7-3, the J call TRBJ2-1; 7 bases line up with TRBD2. The CDR3 is made up of 15 amino acids. Germline CDR1 is SGHTA and CDR2 is FQGTGA. With 3 bases clipped from V and 0 bases from J, the junction kept 2 bases outside the gene matches. The CDR3 sequence: CASSFQRDSYNEQFF. CDR3 nucleotide sequence: TGTGCCAGCAGCTTTCAGCGGGACTCCTACAATGAGCAGTTCTTC.

The chain carries TRBV4-2 and TRBJ1-1, with D tentatively TRBD1 (5 bases). The V end lost 4 bases, the J end lost 3 bases, and 12 bases lay between the germline ends. The CDR3 consists of 14 residues. CDR1 is LGHNA and CDR2 is YNFKEQ in the germline V gene. The CDR3 coding sequence is TGTGCCAGCAGCCCCGGGGGGGACTACACTGAAGCTTTCTTT. This codes for CASSPGGDYTEAFF.

The chain combines TRBV2 with TRBJ1-3; D not certain. V lost 8 bases and J 1 base, leaving 15 bases between the germline ends. The CDR3 is 15 residues long. Germline assignment: CDR1 SNHLY and CDR2 FYNNEI. CDR3 region: CASSREAASGNTIYF. CDR3 DNA sequence: TGTGCCAGCTCACGGGAGGCGGCTTCTGGAAACACCATATATTTT.

This clone was detected a few times. The gene calls are TRBV9 and TRBJ2-7; possible D gene TRBD1, 6 bases. The CDR3 runs 15 residues. Trimming took 4 bases from V and 2 from J, leaving 16 bases between them. Germline CDR1 and CDR2: SGDLS and YYNGEE. The CDR3 DNA is TGTGCCAGCAGCCCAGAAAGGCAGGGGACCTACGAGCAGTACTTC. It translates to CASSPERQGTYEQYF.

The V call is TRBV6-1, the J call TRBJ2-5; D is perhaps TRBD2 (6 bases). CDR3 length equals 14 residues. The ends were cut back, 2 bases at V and 5 bases at J, with 12 bases in the middle. Germline-derived CDR1 and CDR2 are MNHNS and SASEGT. The CDR3 nucleotides read TGTGCCAGCAGTGAACGGGGGAAGAGTGAGACCCAGTACTTC. It encodes CASSERGKSETQYF.

This clone was seen more than once but under ten times. The chain carries TRBV14 and TRBJ2-7, with D possibly TRBD1 on 6 matching bases. This CDR3 spans 13 amino acids. Germline CDR1 and CDR2: SGHDN and FVKESK. V lost 5 bases to trimming and J lost 6 bases, with 14 bases between them. CDR3 sequence reads: CASSATGVGEQYF. CDR3 DNA: TGTGCCAGCAGCGCGACAGGAGTGGGCGAGCAGTACTTC.

This rearrangement joins TRBV19 to TRBJ1-6, with a possible D match to TRBD1 (6 bases). Trimming stripped 5 bases from V and 10 bases from J, with 18 bases between. Germline-derived CDR1 and CDR2 are LNHDA and SQIVND (reference sequence). The CDR3 spans 15 residues. The CDR3 DNA is TGTGCCAGTAGTGCAGAGGCCCGACAGGACTCACCCCTCCACTTT. Protein: CASSAEARQDSPLHF.

The genes are TRBV4-3 and TRBJ1-2; D is perhaps TRBD1 (5 bases). The V end lost 0 bases, the J end lost 8 bases, and 19 bases lay between the germline ends. This CDR3 has 16 amino acids. Germline CDR1 and CDR2: LGHNA and YSLEER. CDR3 sequence reads: CASSQDGQGSLEGYTF. The CDR3, as DNA: TGCGCCAGCAGCCAAGATGGCCAGGGAAGTTTAGAAGGCTACACCTTC.

The chain recombines TRBV11-2 with TRBJ1-1, with a weak D call TRBD1 (5 bases). CDR3 length: 16 amino acids. Germline V lookup: CDR1 SGHAT, CDR2 FQNNGV. V was shortened by 0 bases and J by 0 bases, with 11 bases between the two germline ends. Here the CDR3 DNA reads TGTGCCAGCAGCTTAGATCTACCAGGGCTGAACACTGAAGCTTTCTTT. Translating it yields CASSLDLPGLNTEAFF.

The V call is TRBV7-2, the J call TRBJ2-2; 8 bases match TRBD2. The ends lost 7 bases at V and 4 bases at J; junction bases unmatched: 2. Germline loops: CDR1 SGHTA, CDR2 FQGNSA. The CDR3 consists of 13 residues. CDR3 sequence reads: CASTRGGTGELFF. DNA of the CDR3: TGTGCCAGCACTCGGGGGGGCACCGGGGAGCTGTTTTTT.

The CDR3 sequence: CASSQGLSQPQHF. Written as DNA, the CDR3 is TGTGCCAGCAGCCAAGGTTTGTCACAGCCCCAGCATTTT. V is TRBV14 and J is TRBJ1-5, with unresolved D. The CDR3 is 13 residues long. Trimming cost V 1 base and J 7 bases, with 8 bases left between them. From germline, CDR1 is SGHDN and CDR2 FVKESK.

Written as DNA, the CDR3 is TGTGCCAGCAGCCCGCGGCTTTTGTCCTACGAGCAGTACTTC. Translation gives CASSPRLLSYEQYF. J is TRBJ2-7 and V is TRBV9; unclear D gene. CDR1 and CDR2 from the germline V gene are SGDLS and YYNGEE. Trimming pared 4 bases from V and 1 base from J, leaving 12 bases between. CDR3 length: 14 amino acids.

The chain uses TRBV5-1 and TRBJ1-1; D is unresolved. The CDR3 extends over 13 amino acids. Germline loops: CDR1 SGHRS, CDR2 YFSETQ. Trimming took off 4 bases at V and 1 base at J, with 8 bases between the two ends. The CDR3 is CASSPGSNTEAFF. DNA of the CDR3: TGCGCCAGCAGCCCCGGTTCGAACACTGAAGCTTTCTTT.

The chain carries TRBV7-2 and TRBJ2-3; 14 bases are shared with TRBD2. The length of the CDR3 is 17 residues. Germline CDR1 reads SGHTA; CDR2 reads FQGNSA. Trimming cost V 5 bases and J 1 base; bases outside gene matches: 5. The CDR3 is CASSTTSGGAGTDTQYF. DNA of the CDR3: TGTGCCAGCAGCACGACTAGCGGGGGGGCAGGCACAGATACGCAGTATTTT.

V gene TRBV6-5 combines with J gene TRBJ2-3; the D is unclear. CDR1 and CDR2 from the germline V gene are MNHEY and SVGAGI. The CDR3 has 11 amino acids. Trimming took off 5 bases at V and 7 bases at J, with 7 bases between the two ends. The CDR3 here is CASSNTNTQYF. The CDR3 DNA follows: TGTGCCAGCAGTAATACAAATACGCAGTATTTT.

This rearrangement joins TRBV4-3 to TRBJ1-1; 9 positions agree with TRBD1. V shed 0 bases, J shed 3 bases, and the junction held 5 bases outside the gene matches. This CDR3 has 16 residues. CDR1 is LGHNA, CDR2 YSLEER, per germline. The CDR3 protein is CASSQDEGTGHTEAFF. The CDR3 region has the DNA TGCGCCAGCAGCCAAGACGAAGGGACAGGGCACACTGAAGCTTTCTTT.